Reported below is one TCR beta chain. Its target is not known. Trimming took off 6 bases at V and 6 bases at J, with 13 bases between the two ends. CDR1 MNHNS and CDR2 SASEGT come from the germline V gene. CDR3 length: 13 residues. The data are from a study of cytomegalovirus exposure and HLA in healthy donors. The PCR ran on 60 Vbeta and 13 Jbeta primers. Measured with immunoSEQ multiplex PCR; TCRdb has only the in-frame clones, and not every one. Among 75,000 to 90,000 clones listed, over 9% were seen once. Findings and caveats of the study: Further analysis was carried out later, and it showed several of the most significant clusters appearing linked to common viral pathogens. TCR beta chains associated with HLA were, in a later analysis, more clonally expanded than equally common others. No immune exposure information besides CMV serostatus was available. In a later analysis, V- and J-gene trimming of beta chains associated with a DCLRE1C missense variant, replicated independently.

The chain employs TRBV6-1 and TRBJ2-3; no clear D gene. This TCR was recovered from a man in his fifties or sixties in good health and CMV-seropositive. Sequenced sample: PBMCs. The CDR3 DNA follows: TGTGCCAGCAGAGATTTACTTGATGATACGCAGTATTTT. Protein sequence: CASRDLLDDTQYF.